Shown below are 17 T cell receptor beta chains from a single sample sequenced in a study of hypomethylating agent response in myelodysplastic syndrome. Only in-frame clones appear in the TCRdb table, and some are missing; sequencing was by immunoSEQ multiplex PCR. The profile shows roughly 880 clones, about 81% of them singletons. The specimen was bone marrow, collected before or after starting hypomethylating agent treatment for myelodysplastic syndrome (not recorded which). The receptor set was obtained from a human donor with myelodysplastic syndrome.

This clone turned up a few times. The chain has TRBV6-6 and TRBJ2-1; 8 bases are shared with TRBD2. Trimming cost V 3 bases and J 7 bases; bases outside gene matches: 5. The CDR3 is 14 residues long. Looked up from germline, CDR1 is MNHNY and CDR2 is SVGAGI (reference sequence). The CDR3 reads CASSYESSGNEQFF. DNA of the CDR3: TGTGCCAGCAGTTATGAATCTAGCGGGAATGAGCAGTTCTTC.

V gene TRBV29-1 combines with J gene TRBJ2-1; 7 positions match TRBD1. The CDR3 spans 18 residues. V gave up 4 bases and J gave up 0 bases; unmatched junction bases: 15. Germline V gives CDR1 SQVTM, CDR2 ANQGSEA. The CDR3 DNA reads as TGCAGCGTTGTGCTTTCGGGACAGTTAACTTTCTCCTACAATGAGCAGTTCTTC. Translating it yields CSVVLSGQLTFSYNEQFF.

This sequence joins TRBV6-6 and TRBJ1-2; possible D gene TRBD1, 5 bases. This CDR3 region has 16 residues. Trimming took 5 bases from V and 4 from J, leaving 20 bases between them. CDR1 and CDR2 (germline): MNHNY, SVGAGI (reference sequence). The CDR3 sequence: CASSTGLETASYGYTF. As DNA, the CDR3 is TGTGCCAGCAGTACCGGTCTAGAGACAGCGAGCTATGGCTACACCTTC.

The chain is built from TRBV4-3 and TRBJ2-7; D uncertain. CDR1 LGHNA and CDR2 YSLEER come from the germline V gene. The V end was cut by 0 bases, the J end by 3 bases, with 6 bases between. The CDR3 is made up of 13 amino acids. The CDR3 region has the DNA TGCGCCAGCAGCCAAGAAGAGTACTACGAGCAGTACTTC. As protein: CASSQEEYYEQYF.

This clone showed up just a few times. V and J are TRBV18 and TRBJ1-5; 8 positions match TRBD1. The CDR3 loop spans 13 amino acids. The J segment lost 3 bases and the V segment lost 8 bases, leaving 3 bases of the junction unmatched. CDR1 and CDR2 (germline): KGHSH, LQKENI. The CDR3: CASQGQANQPQHF. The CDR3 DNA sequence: TGTGCCAGCCAGGGACAGGCCAATCAGCCCCAGCATTTT.

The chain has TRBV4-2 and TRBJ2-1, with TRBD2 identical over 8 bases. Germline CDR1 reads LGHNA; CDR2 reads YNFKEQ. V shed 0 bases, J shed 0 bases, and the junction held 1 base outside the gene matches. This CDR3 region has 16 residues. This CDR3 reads CASSQETSGSYNEQFF. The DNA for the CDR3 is TGTGCCAGCAGCCAAGAAACTAGCGGCTCCTACAATGAGCAGTTCTTC.

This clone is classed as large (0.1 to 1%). Here the CDR3 DNA reads TGTGCCAGCAGCTACCGGGACTGGGGGGAATACGAGCAGTACTTC. Translated: CASSYRDWGEYEQYF. The rearrangement uses TRBV7-9 and TRBJ2-7; tentatively, D is TRBD2 (6 bases). The CDR3 runs 15 residues. The V gene's germline CDR1 is SEHNR and CDR2 FQNEAQ (reference sequence). V was shortened by 4 bases and J by 4 bases, with 17 bases between the two germline ends.

In nucleotides, the CDR3 is TGTGCCAGCACGATAGCGGGAGAATACAATGAGCAGTTCTTC. Amino acid sequence: CASTIAGEYNEQFF. The chain has TRBV18 and TRBJ2-1; TRBD2 matches at 9 bases. This CDR3 contains 14 residues. V was clipped by 8 bases and J by 4 bases; unmatched bases: 6. Germline CDR1 KGHSH, CDR2 LQKENI.

The CDR3, as DNA: TGTGCCAGCAGTCCCGGGCCAGACAGGTACGAGCAGTACTTC. Its translation is CASSPGPDRYEQYF. The rearrangement uses TRBV6-5 and TRBJ2-7, with D possibly TRBD1 on 6 matching bases. CDR1 MNHEY and CDR2 SVGAGI come from the germline V gene. The CDR3 consists of 14 residues. Trimming stripped 5 bases from V and 4 bases from J, with 15 bases between.

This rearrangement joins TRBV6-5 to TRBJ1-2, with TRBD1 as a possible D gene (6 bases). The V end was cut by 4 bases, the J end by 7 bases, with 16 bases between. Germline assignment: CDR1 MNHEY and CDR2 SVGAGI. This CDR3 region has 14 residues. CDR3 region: CASSSRQAMGGYTF. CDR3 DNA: TGTGCCAGCAGTTCCCGACAGGCGATGGGTGGCTACACCTTC.

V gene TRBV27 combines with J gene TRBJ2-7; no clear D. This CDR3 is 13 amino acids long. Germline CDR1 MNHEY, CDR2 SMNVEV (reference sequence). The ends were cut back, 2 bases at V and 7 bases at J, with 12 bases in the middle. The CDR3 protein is CASSLGGLGEQYF. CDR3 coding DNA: TGTGCCAGCAGTTTAGGCGGTCTCGGGGAGCAGTACTTC.

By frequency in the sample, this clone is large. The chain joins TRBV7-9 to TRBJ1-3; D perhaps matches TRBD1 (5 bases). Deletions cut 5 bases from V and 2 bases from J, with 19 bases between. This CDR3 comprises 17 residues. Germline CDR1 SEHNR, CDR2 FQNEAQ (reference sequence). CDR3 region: CASSRKRLGGTGNTIYF. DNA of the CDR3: TGTGCCAGCAGCCGCAAGAGGCTCGGGGGTACTGGAAACACCATATATTTT.

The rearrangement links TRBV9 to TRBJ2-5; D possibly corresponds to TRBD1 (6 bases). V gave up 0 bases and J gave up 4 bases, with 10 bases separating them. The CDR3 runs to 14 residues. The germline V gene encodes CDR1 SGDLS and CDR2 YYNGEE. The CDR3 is CASSVGGRVETQYF. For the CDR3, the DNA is TGTGCCAGCAGCGTAGGGGGGCGGGTAGAGACCCAGTACTTC.

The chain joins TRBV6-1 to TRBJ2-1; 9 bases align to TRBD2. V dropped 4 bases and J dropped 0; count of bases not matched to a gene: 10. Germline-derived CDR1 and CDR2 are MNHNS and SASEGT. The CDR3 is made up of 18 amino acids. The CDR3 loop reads CASSGLGAGGSSYNEQFF. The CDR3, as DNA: TGTGCCAGCAGTGGGCTCGGAGCGGGGGGTAGCTCCTACAATGAGCAGTTCTTC.

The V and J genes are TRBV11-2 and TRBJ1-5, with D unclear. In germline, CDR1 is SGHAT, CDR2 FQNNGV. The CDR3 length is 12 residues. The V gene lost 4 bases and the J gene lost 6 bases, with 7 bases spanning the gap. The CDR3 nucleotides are TGTGCCAGCAGCTCCCTAGGTCAGCCCCAGCATTTT. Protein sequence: CASSSLGQPQHF.

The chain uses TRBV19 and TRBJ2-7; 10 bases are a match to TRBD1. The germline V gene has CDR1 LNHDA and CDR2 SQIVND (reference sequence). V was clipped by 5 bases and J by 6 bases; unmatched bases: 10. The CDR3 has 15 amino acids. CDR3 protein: CASSSSGTGEVEQYF. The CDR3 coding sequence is TGTGCCAGTAGTTCTTCCGGGACAGGGGAAGTCGAGCAGTACTTC.

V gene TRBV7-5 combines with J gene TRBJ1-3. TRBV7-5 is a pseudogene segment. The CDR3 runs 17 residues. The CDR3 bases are TGTGCCAGCAGCCGCAAGAGGCTCGGGGGTACTGGAAACACCATATATTTT. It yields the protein CASSRKRLGGTGNTIYF.